Shown below are 20 T cell receptor beta chains from a single sample sequenced in a study of T cells after yellow fever vaccination. Each CDR3 protein is one row after TCRdb ran MiXCR on the 5' RACE reads. The data contain fewer than 500,000 distinct CDR3 sequences, about 19% of them singletons. This material consisted of PBMCs, taken before the yellow fever booster vaccination. Receptors originate from a man aged 18-30 years who received the YFV17D yellow fever vaccine.

This clonotype was detected only a few times. The rearrangement links TRBV7-8 to TRBJ1-1; D perhaps matches TRBD1 (5 bases). This CDR3 has 14 amino acids. Germline V lookup: CDR1 SGHVS, CDR2 FQNEAQ. The ends were cut back, 7 bases at V and 2 bases at J, with 14 bases in the middle. The CDR3 reads CASKGRQSNTEAFF. In DNA form, the CDR3 reads TGTGCCAGCAAGGGGAGACAGTCAAACACTGAAGCTTTCTTT.

The chain is built from TRBV11-2 and TRBJ2-4; D is perhaps TRBD1 (6 bases). Trimming removed 4 bases at V and 2 bases at J, with 15 bases between. CDR3 length: 16 amino acids. The germline V gene encodes CDR1 SGHAT and CDR2 FQNNGV. CDR3 sequence (DNA): TGTGCCAGCAGCTCCCATCCGCAGGGGACCAAAAACATTCAGTACTTC. Its translation is CASSSHPQGTKNIQYF.

This clonotype has a handful of counts. The chain employs TRBV12-3 or TRBV12-4 and TRBJ1-3; D gene ambiguous. The V end was cut by 3 bases, the J end by 4 bases, with 10 bases between. The CDR3 runs 14 residues. The CDR3: CASSFGGSGNTIYF. Here the CDR3 DNA reads TGTGCCAGCAGTTTCGGCGGTTCAGGAAACACCATATATTTT.

The chain joins TRBV2 to TRBJ2-7; TRBD2 might be the D (6 bases). V lost 4 bases to trimming and J lost 0 bases, with 7 bases between them. The V gene's germline CDR1 is SNHLY and CDR2 FYNNEI. The CDR3 extends over 13 amino acids. CDR3 region: CASSVGSSYEQYV. The CDR3 DNA reads as TGTGCCAGCAGTGTCGGGAGCTCCTACGAGCAGTACGTC.

The chain is built from TRBV20-1 and TRBJ2-5, with 8 positions matching TRBD2. V shed 3 bases and J 5 bases; nucleotides not matched to a gene: 8. There are 14 residues in the CDR3. Germline loops: CDR1 DFQATT, CDR2 SNEGSKA (reference sequence). The CDR3 protein is CSARTGLGTETQYF. DNA for the CDR3: TGCAGTGCTAGGACGGGACTAGGTACCGAGACCCAGTACTTC.

There are many counts of this clonotype. J is TRBJ2-1 and V is TRBV7-2; no reliable D call. The CDR3 loop spans 16 amino acids. V was clipped by 0 bases and J by 0 bases, with 9 bases between them. Germline CDR1 reads SGHTA; CDR2 reads FQGNSA. The CDR3 coding sequence is TGTGCCAGCAGCTTAGCGGCCCTTACCTCCTACAATGAGCAGTTCTTC. Translated: CASSLAALTSYNEQFF. Complete variable domain (other parts from reference TRBV7-2 and TRBJ2-1): GAGVSQSPSNKVTEKGKDVELRCDPISGHTALYWYRQSLGQGLEFLIYFQGNSAPDKSGLPSDRFSAERTGGSVSTLTIQRTQQEDSAVYLCASSLAALTSYNEQFFGPGTRLTVL.

The chain joins TRBV4-1 to TRBJ1-1, with TRBD1 matching 7 bases. Germline CDR1 and CDR2: MGHRA and YSYEKL. CDR3 length equals 13 residues. The V segment lost 3 bases and the J segment 4 bases; nucleotides outside the gene matches: 2. CDR3 nucleotides: TGCGCCAGCAGCCAGACAGGGAGCACTGAAGCTTTCTTT. It encodes CASSQTGSTEAFF.

Ten or more counts support this clonotype. The V gene is TRBV10-3, the J gene TRBJ2-7; D gene unclear. Germline V lookup: CDR1 ENHRY, CDR2 SYGVKD. With 8 bases removed from V and 4 bases from J, the gap between germline ends came to 9 bases. The CDR3 runs to 11 residues. The CDR3 here is CAIGPGYEQYV. The CDR3 DNA is TGTGCCATCGGCCCGGGTTACGAGCAGTACGTC.

Concerning this clonotype itself: A much larger clone is a single base away; this may be a read error. Since the CDR3 does not end with the conserved phenylalanine or tryptophan, this likely comes from a read error. The V and J genes are TRBV11-2 and TRBJ2-3; D gene uncertain. The CDR3 length is 12 residues. Germline CDR1 is SGHAT and CDR2 is FQNNGV. The germline V and J ends were trimmed by 6 bases and 4 bases, with 8 bases remaining between them. The CDR3 DNA is TGTGCCAGCAGTCCCCAGGCAGATACGCAGTATTGT. Translation gives CASSPQADTQYC.

The rearrangement uses TRBV6-5 and TRBJ1-2; TRBD1 matches 9 bases. The J segment lost 4 bases and the V segment lost 4 bases, leaving 7 bases of the junction unmatched. The CDR3 totals 15 residues. Per germline, CDR1 MNHEY and CDR2 SVGAGI. The CDR3 is CASSFTGGAVYGYTF. In nucleotides, the CDR3 is TGTGCCAGCAGTTTTACAGGGGGCGCCGTCTATGGCTACACCTTC.

This clonotype showed up just a few times. The rearrangement uses TRBV24-1 and TRBJ2-3; no definite D call. The CDR3 has 13 amino acids. Germline loops: CDR1 KGHDR, CDR2 SFDVKD. V shed 0 bases and J shed 3 bases, with 3 bases lying between them. The CDR3 coding sequence is TGTGCCACCAGTGATTTGGAGACAGATACGCAGTATTTT. It specifies CATSDLETDTQYF.

The chain combines TRBV5-1 with TRBJ1-2; TRBD1 matches 8 bases. The junction had 12 bases not matched to a gene; V was cut back by 5 bases and J by 6 bases. CDR1 SGHRS and CDR2 YFSETQ come from the germline V gene. CDR3 size: 15 residues. CDR3 amino acids: CASSTSVGQANGYTF. CDR3 coding DNA: TGCGCCAGCAGTACGTCTGTGGGACAGGCAAATGGCTACACCTTC.

This clonotype has only a few counts. The chain combines TRBV6-1 with TRBJ2-3, with TRBD2 matching over 10 bases. Per germline, CDR1 MNHNS and CDR2 SASEGT. V gave up 6 bases and J gave up 4 bases; unmatched junction bases: 7. The length of the CDR3 is 15 residues. Written as DNA, the CDR3 is TGTGCCAGCAGGTCGAGCGGGGGGGCATCAGATACGCAGTATTTT. Translated: CASRSSGGASDTQYF.

The chain uses TRBV7-2 and TRBJ1-2; D unresolved. The CDR3 has 14 amino acids. V was trimmed by 1 base and J by 3 bases, leaving 9 bases between them. CDR1 is SGHTA, CDR2 FQGNSA, per germline. As DNA, the CDR3 is TGTGCCAGCAGCTTAGGTACAAGCTACTATGGCTACACCTTC. It is translated as CASSLGTSYYGYTF. The full variable domain, with the rest looked up from reference TRBV7-2 and TRBJ1-2, is GAGVSQSPSNKVTEKGKDVELRCDPISGHTALYWYRQSLGQGLEFLIYFQGNSAPDKSGLPSDRFSAERTGGSVSTLTIQRTQQEDSAVYLCASSLGTSYYGYTFGSGTRLTVV.

This chain connects TRBV7-2 to TRBJ2-4; D uncertain. V dropped 0 bases and J dropped 16 bases, with 19 bases sitting between them. Looked up from germline, CDR1 is SGHTA and CDR2 is FQGNSA. This CDR3 is 14 amino acids long. CDR3 amino acids: CASSLALTTRLIYF. The CDR3 region has the DNA TGTGCCAGCAGCTTAGCGTTAACTACCCGGTTGATATACTTC.

The chain has TRBV10-3 and TRBJ2-1; D gene ambiguous. This CDR3 has 13 residues. Trimming pared 10 bases from V and 6 bases from J, leaving 16 bases between. CDR1 and CDR2 from the germline V gene are ENHRY and SYGVKD. The CDR3 DNA reads as TGTGCCACCAGCACAGTAGTAACCAATGAGCAGTTCTTC. This translates into CATSTVVTNEQFF.

The table lists this clonotype with a few counts. The chain employs TRBV7-2 and TRBJ2-3; D remains ambiguous. V dropped 4 bases and J dropped 5 bases, with 7 bases sitting between them. This CDR3 has 12 amino acids. Per the germline V gene, CDR1 is SGHTA and CDR2 is FQGNSA. CDR3 amino acids: CASSSLGDTQYF. The CDR3 DNA reads as TGTGCCAGCAGCTCGCTAGGAGATACGCAGTATTTT.

This chain links TRBV16 with TRBJ1-1; unclear D gene. Trimming removed 0 bases from V and 10 bases from J, with 12 bases in between. Germline V gives CDR1 KGHSY, CDR2 FQNENV. This CDR3 has 13 amino acids. The CDR3 here is CASSQSVSRIAFF. DNA for the CDR3: TGTGCCAGCAGCCAATCAGTCTCCCGAATAGCTTTCTTT.

The J gene is TRBJ2-1, the V gene TRBV2; D not certain. CDR3 size: 11 residues. Germline V lookup: CDR1 SNHLY, CDR2 FYNNEI. The V gene lost 7 bases and the J gene lost 4 bases, with 5 bases spanning the gap. DNA of the CDR3: TGTGCCAGCACCAAATACAATGAGCAGTTCTTC. Its translation: CASTKYNEQFF.

The sample holds a few counts of this clonotype. The chain carries TRBV6-5 and TRBJ2-7, with TRBD1 matching 8 bases. Germline V gene lookup returns CDR1 MNHEY and CDR2 SVGAGI. The J segment lost 3 bases and the V segment lost 2 bases, leaving 9 bases of the junction unmatched. The CDR3 extends over 16 amino acids. The CDR3 sequence is CASSYASGTGDYEQYF. The DNA of the CDR3 is TGTGCCAGCAGTTACGCCTCTGGGACAGGCGACTACGAGCAGTACTTC.